This T cell receptor (beta chain) was captured by sequencing in a study of CD8 T cells in ankylosing spondylitis (TCRdb year 2017). With respect to the entire study: The study set out to find disease-linked TCR variants by profiling T cell receptor beta repertoires in ankylosing spondylitis patients and healthy donors. Peripheral blood was sampled, and synovial fluid was also collected from ankylosing spondylitis patients. The whole study cohort included 85 to 120 healthy donors and 25 ankylosing spondylitis patients. The investigation overall reported the following: The disease-linked clones had a CD8+ phenotype and were found at relatively low frequencies in peripheral blood. Some of the motif variants had been reported before in the synovial fluid and blood of reactive arthritis patients, a finding that suggests common disease-initiation mechanisms. According to the report, matched synovial fluid samples from ankylosing spondylitis patients were significantly enriched for the disease-linked clones. Blood from ankylosing spondylitis patients appeared to be characterized by a TCR beta motif composed of eight or nine highly homologous amino acid variants.

Unmatched junction bases come to 4, with V trimmed by 3 bases and J by 2 bases. CDR3 length: 16 amino acids, cysteine to phenylalanine. This entry keeps only the CDR3 DNA: 48 bases, framed from base 1. The germline V gene (reference sequence) supplies CDR1 LGHDT and CDR2 YNNKEL. The sequencer listed for this sample is Illumina HiSeq 2500. Quantitative 5'-RACE with molecular barcodes was the method used to prepare the TCR beta libraries. In the paper's pipeline: A new computational method based on a probabilistic model of VDJ rearrangement was used to identify disease-linked TCR variants. TCRdb took the public reads, trimmed them with fastp at Q25, ran MiXCR for clone calling and kept in-frame beta chains. Every entry covers one CDR3 protein and lists the most common genes and DNA from its rows. TCRdb, not the authors, supplied the V and J calls. This sample has around 490,000 distinct CDR3 sequences in its table, and roughly 5.3% of those were observed once. Clones ranked in the top ten supply approximately 3.5% of the sample.

Note on this clonotype: The antigen it binds to is not known. No per-base quality is available; no much larger clone lies one base away.

Recombination joined TRBV3-1 with TRBJ2-3, with 11 bases aligning to TRBD2. The source of this sequence is a male donor with ankylosing spondylitis. Sequenced material: blood, either unsorted or a sorted T cell fraction (not recorded which). The DNA is TGTGCCAGCAGCCACGCTAGCGGGGGGAACACAGATACGCAGTATTTT. It translates to CASSHASGGNTDTQYF.